Each of the 27 T cell receptor beta chains below was sequenced from the same sample in a study of shared clonotypes between healthy human individuals. The naive CD8 subset, CD45RO-negative cells positively selected for CCR7, excluded terminally differentiated effector memory CD45RA+ cells. Sequenced by immunoSEQ multiplex PCR; TCRdb stores in-frame clones only, minus some. Among about 800,000 clones listed, just over 95% were seen once. Material: naive CD8+ T cells sorted from blood. The source of these receptors is a man in his thirties or forties in good health.

This chain connects TRBV7-9 to TRBJ2-3; D remains unclear. V shed 3 bases and J shed 4 bases, with 11 bases lying between them. The CDR3 consists of 14 residues. Germline V gives CDR1 SEHNR, CDR2 FQNEAQ (reference sequence). In DNA form, the CDR3 reads TGTGCCAGCAGCTTGGAAGGGTTGGCAGATACGCAGTATTTT. Amino acids: CASSLEGLADTQYF.

The chain is built from TRBV7-9 and TRBJ1-4; D call uncertain. Trimming left V 11 bases short and J 6 bases short, with 7 bases between. The CDR3 totals 10 residues. Germline lookup yields CDR1 SEHNR and CDR2 FQNEAQ (reference sequence). CDR3 loop: CAFSDEKLFF. CDR3 in DNA: TGTGCCTTTTCTGATGAAAAACTGTTTTTT.

The chain carries TRBV2 and TRBJ2-7, with a possible D match to TRBD2 (5 bases). CDR1 is SNHLY, CDR2 FYNNEI, per germline. The CDR3 has 16 amino acids. The V and J ends lost 2 bases and 2 bases respectively, with 16 bases between them. CDR3 loop: CASSENGEGIAYEQYF. In DNA form, the CDR3 reads TGTGCCAGCAGTGAAAACGGGGAAGGTATAGCCTACGAGCAGTACTTC.

This chain connects TRBV5-4 to TRBJ2-2; 9 bases agree with TRBD2. Germline assignment: CDR1 SGHNT and CDR2 YYREEE (reference sequence). CDR3 size: 13 residues. V shed 9 bases and J 8 bases; nucleotides not matched to a gene: 8. The CDR3 reads CATLGLASGELFF. The CDR3 DNA reads as TGTGCCACTCTCGGACTAGCGTCTGGGGAGCTGTTTTTT.

V usage is TRBV30 and J usage is TRBJ2-5; the D gene is possibly TRBD1 (6 bases). The CDR3 covers 16 residues. The germline V and J ends were trimmed by 0 bases and 4 bases, with 18 bases remaining between them. CDR1 and CDR2 from the germline V gene are GTSNPN and SVGIG (reference sequence). DNA of the CDR3: TGTGCCTGGAGTGTCGATACAGGGTTATGGGGAGAGACCCAGTACTTC. Protein: CAWSVDTGLWGETQYF.

This clone showed up just once. The chain couples TRBV6-6 to TRBJ1-3, with TRBD1 as a possible D gene (6 bases). Germline V lookup: CDR1 MNHNY, CDR2 SVGAGI (reference sequence). There are 14 residues in the CDR3. V was shortened by 6 bases and J by 2 bases, with 11 bases between the two germline ends. The CDR3 protein is CASSRWDTGNTIYF. DNA for the CDR3: TGTGCCAGCAGCAGGTGGGACACTGGAAACACCATATATTTT.

The chain combines TRBV15 with TRBJ1-5, with TRBD1 matching over 11 bases. The CDR3 sequence is 13 residues long. Germline CDR1 is LNHNV and CDR2 is YYDKDF (reference sequence). The V gene end was trimmed by 5 bases and the J gene end by 9 bases; junction bases not matched to a gene: 3. The CDR3 loop is CATSRDRGSPQHF. The CDR3, as DNA: TGTGCCACCAGCCGGGACAGGGGGTCGCCCCAGCATTTT.

V gene TRBV19 combines with J gene TRBJ2-1; D call uncertain. CDR1 is LNHDA and CDR2 is SQIVND in the germline V gene (reference sequence). Trimming removed 7 bases at V and 8 bases at J, with 18 bases between. The length of the CDR3 is 14 residues. As DNA, the CDR3 is TGTGCCAGTACCCCGGGCAGAGGTCCTTATGAGCAGTTCTTC. Encoded protein: CASTPGRGPYEQFF.

The V and J genes are TRBV2 and TRBJ1-1; D gene uncertain. CDR1 SNHLY and CDR2 FYNNEI come from the germline V gene. Trimming stripped 2 bases from V and 8 bases from J, with 9 bases between. The CDR3 runs 12 residues. As DNA, the CDR3 is TGTGCCAGCAGTGAAAGCCAGCTGGAAGCTTTCTTT. It translates to CASSESQLEAFF. Full variable domain (rest looked up from reference TRBV2 and TRBJ1-1): EPEVTQTPSHQVTQMGQEVILRCVPISNHLYFYWYRQILGQKVEFLVSFYNNEISEKSEIFDDQFSVERPDGSNFTLKIRSTKLEDSAMYFCASSESQLEAFFGQGTRLTVV.

The chain joins TRBV27 to TRBJ1-5; D is ambiguous. Germline CDR1 and CDR2: MNHEY and SMNVEV (reference sequence). The CDR3 has 14 residues. With 1 base removed from V and 0 bases from J, the gap between germline ends came to 4 bases. CDR3 in amino acids: CASSLLDSNQPQHF. The CDR3 DNA follows: TGTGCCAGCAGTTTATTGGATAGCAATCAGCCCCAGCATTTT.

The chain is built from TRBV1 and TRBJ2-7; TRBD2, the table's D call, lacks a check against the DNA. TRBV1 is a pseudogene locus. The CDR3 is 18 residues long. The CDR3 DNA reads as TGCACCAGCAGACCCGCCGGGACTAGCAGCTCCTTCTCCTACGAGCAGTACTTC. Translated: CTSRPAGTSSSFSYEQYF.

The rearrangement uses TRBV15 and TRBJ2-1; D is unclear. Trimming removed 4 bases from V and 4 bases from J, with 11 bases in between. The CDR3 has 14 amino acids. The germline V gene has CDR1 LNHNV and CDR2 YYDKDF (reference sequence). The CDR3 DNA follows: TGTGCCACCAGCACCTCGACGGATTACAATGAGCAGTTCTTC. Amino acid sequence: CATSTSTDYNEQFF.

The chain carries TRBV5-6 and TRBJ2-3; 11 bases match TRBD2. The CDR3 spans 16 residues. V shed 2 bases and J 5 bases; nucleotides not matched to a gene: 7. Germline loops: CDR1 SGHDT, CDR2 YYEEEE. The CDR3 sequence is CASSLLTSGDGDTQYF. The CDR3 DNA follows: TGTGCCAGCAGCTTATTGACTAGCGGGGACGGAGATACGCAGTATTTT.

The rearrangement uses TRBV29-1 and TRBJ2-1; possibly TRBD1 for D (5 bases). In germline, CDR1 is SQVTM, CDR2 ANQGSEA. V was pared by 7 bases and J by 4 bases, with 17 bases between. The CDR3 consists of 14 residues. The CDR3 DNA is TGCAGCGCCGAAACAGGAGAGTCATACAATGAGCAGTTCTTC. Encoded protein: CSAETGESYNEQFF.

The chain recombines TRBV7-8 with TRBJ2-7; no reliable D call. The CDR3 spans 16 residues. The V gene's germline CDR1 is SGHVS and CDR2 FQNEAQ. The germline V and J ends were trimmed by 5 bases and 0 bases, with 17 bases remaining between them. CDR3 amino acids: CASSPKKDPGSYEQYF. The CDR3 nucleotides read TGTGCCAGCAGCCCCAAAAAAGACCCAGGCTCCTACGAGCAGTACTTC.

The chain employs TRBV7-9 and TRBJ1-4; 9 nucleotides line up with TRBD1. Germline V CDR1 and CDR2: SEHNR, FQNEAQ (reference sequence). The J segment lost 7 bases and the V segment lost 5 bases, leaving 8 bases of the junction unmatched. This CDR3 is 15 amino acids long. The DNA of the CDR3 is TGTGCCAGCAGCCCCCCGACAGGGGGAATTGAAAAACTGTTTTTT. Residues: CASSPPTGGIEKLFF.

Only one count was recorded for this clone. This chain links TRBV7-6 with TRBJ2-1; TRBD1 matches 8 bases. The CDR3 loop spans 15 amino acids. The germline V gene has CDR1 SGHVS and CDR2 FNYEAQ. J lost 0 bases, V lost 6 bases, and 4 bases had no gene match. CDR3 sequence: CASSSTGGSYNEQFF. The CDR3, as DNA: TGTGCCAGCAGTTCCACAGGGGGCTCCTACAATGAGCAGTTCTTC.

The gene calls are TRBV27 and TRBJ2-1; D is possibly TRBD2 (6 bases). V gave up 6 bases and J gave up 8 bases, with 8 bases separating them. This CDR3 has 11 amino acids. Germline lookup yields CDR1 MNHEY and CDR2 SMNVEV (reference sequence). The CDR3 sequence: CASRGLYEQFF. As DNA, the CDR3 is TGTGCCAGCAGGGGACTTTATGAGCAGTTCTTC.

The J gene is TRBJ2-1, the V gene TRBV11-2; D ambiguous. V lost 5 bases, J lost 10 bases, and 12 bases lay in between. The CDR3 totals 12 residues. CDR1 and CDR2 from the germline V gene are SGHAT and FQNNGV. CDR3 bases: TGTGCCAGCAGCCCCGGCGTGCGGGAGCAGTTCTTC. It translates to CASSPGVREQFF.

In DNA form, the CDR3 reads TGTGCCAGCAGCTTACCCCCGACAGGTTGGGACGAGCAGTACTTC. This sequence encodes CASSLPPTGWDEQYF. This chain links TRBV7-8 with TRBJ2-7; TRBD1 is a possible D gene (6 bases). Germline values: CDR1 SGHVS, CDR2 FQNEAQ. Trimming stripped 2 bases from V and 5 bases from J, with 16 bases between. This CDR3 contains 15 residues.

The genes are TRBV18 and TRBJ1-1, with D possibly matching TRBD1 (6 bases). Trimming stripped 3 bases from V and 4 bases from J, with 15 bases between. Germline V gives CDR1 KGHSH, CDR2 LQKENI. The CDR3 consists of 15 residues. The CDR3 is CASSPTTGYRTEAFF. In nucleotides, the CDR3 is TGTGCCAGCTCACCTACGACAGGCTATCGCACTGAAGCTTTCTTT.

This chain connects TRBV7-9 to TRBJ2-7; D may correspond to TRBD1 or TRBD2 (5 bases each). The length of the CDR3 is 13 residues. CDR1 is SEHNR, CDR2 FQNEAQ, per germline (reference sequence). The V and J ends lost 0 bases and 7 bases respectively, with 10 bases between them. The DNA for the CDR3 is TGTGCCAGCAGCTTAGCGCTGGGGGAAGAGCAGTACTTC. It translates to CASSLALGEEQYF.

The CDR3 nucleotides read TGTGCCAGCAGTGCCGTCCGGAACCCCTACTACGAGCAGTACTTC. The encoded protein is CASSAVRNPYYEQYF. The V and J genes are TRBV27 and TRBJ2-7; D call uncertain. Trimming stripped 5 bases from V and 3 bases from J, with 17 bases between. The germline gives CDR1 MNHEY, CDR2 SMNVEV (reference sequence). This CDR3 has 15 amino acids.

This clone was observed a single time. V gene TRBV30 combines with J gene TRBJ2-1; D call uncertain. V was cut by 1 base and J by 0 bases, with 10 bases left in between. Germline V lookup: CDR1 GTSNPN, CDR2 SVGIG (reference sequence). This CDR3 spans 15 amino acids. The CDR3 protein is CAWSESSSSYNEQFF. In DNA form, the CDR3 reads TGTGCCTGGAGTGAGTCTAGTAGCTCCTACAATGAGCAGTTCTTC.

The chain combines TRBV5-1 with TRBJ2-6; maybe TRBD1 (5 bases). The CDR3 has 14 residues. Germline-derived CDR1 and CDR2 are SGHRS and YFSETQ. V was cut by 4 bases and J by 2 bases, with 7 bases left in between. The CDR3 protein is CASSPGTGANVLTF. DNA for the CDR3: TGCGCCAGCAGCCCAGGGACTGGGGCCAACGTCCTGACTTTC.

The chain couples TRBV28 to TRBJ2-1; D unresolved. The V end lost 2 bases, the J end lost 0 bases, and 8 bases lay between the germline ends. The germline V gene has CDR1 MDHEN and CDR2 SYDVKM. The CDR3 contains 15 residues. CDR3 sequence (DNA): TGTGCCAGCAGTTTAAGGGCCGTCTCCTACAATGAGCAGTTCTTC. This translates into CASSLRAVSYNEQFF.

The gene calls are TRBV5-4 and TRBJ2-1; 12 positions match TRBD2. V shed 4 bases, J shed 8 bases, and the junction held 13 bases outside the gene matches. Germline CDR1 reads SGHNT; CDR2 reads YYREEE (reference sequence). This CDR3 region has 17 residues. In DNA form, the CDR3 reads TGTGCCAGCAGCCAAAAGACCGGACTAGCGGGACGTGATGAGCAGTTCTTC. It is translated as CASSQKTGLAGRDEQFF.